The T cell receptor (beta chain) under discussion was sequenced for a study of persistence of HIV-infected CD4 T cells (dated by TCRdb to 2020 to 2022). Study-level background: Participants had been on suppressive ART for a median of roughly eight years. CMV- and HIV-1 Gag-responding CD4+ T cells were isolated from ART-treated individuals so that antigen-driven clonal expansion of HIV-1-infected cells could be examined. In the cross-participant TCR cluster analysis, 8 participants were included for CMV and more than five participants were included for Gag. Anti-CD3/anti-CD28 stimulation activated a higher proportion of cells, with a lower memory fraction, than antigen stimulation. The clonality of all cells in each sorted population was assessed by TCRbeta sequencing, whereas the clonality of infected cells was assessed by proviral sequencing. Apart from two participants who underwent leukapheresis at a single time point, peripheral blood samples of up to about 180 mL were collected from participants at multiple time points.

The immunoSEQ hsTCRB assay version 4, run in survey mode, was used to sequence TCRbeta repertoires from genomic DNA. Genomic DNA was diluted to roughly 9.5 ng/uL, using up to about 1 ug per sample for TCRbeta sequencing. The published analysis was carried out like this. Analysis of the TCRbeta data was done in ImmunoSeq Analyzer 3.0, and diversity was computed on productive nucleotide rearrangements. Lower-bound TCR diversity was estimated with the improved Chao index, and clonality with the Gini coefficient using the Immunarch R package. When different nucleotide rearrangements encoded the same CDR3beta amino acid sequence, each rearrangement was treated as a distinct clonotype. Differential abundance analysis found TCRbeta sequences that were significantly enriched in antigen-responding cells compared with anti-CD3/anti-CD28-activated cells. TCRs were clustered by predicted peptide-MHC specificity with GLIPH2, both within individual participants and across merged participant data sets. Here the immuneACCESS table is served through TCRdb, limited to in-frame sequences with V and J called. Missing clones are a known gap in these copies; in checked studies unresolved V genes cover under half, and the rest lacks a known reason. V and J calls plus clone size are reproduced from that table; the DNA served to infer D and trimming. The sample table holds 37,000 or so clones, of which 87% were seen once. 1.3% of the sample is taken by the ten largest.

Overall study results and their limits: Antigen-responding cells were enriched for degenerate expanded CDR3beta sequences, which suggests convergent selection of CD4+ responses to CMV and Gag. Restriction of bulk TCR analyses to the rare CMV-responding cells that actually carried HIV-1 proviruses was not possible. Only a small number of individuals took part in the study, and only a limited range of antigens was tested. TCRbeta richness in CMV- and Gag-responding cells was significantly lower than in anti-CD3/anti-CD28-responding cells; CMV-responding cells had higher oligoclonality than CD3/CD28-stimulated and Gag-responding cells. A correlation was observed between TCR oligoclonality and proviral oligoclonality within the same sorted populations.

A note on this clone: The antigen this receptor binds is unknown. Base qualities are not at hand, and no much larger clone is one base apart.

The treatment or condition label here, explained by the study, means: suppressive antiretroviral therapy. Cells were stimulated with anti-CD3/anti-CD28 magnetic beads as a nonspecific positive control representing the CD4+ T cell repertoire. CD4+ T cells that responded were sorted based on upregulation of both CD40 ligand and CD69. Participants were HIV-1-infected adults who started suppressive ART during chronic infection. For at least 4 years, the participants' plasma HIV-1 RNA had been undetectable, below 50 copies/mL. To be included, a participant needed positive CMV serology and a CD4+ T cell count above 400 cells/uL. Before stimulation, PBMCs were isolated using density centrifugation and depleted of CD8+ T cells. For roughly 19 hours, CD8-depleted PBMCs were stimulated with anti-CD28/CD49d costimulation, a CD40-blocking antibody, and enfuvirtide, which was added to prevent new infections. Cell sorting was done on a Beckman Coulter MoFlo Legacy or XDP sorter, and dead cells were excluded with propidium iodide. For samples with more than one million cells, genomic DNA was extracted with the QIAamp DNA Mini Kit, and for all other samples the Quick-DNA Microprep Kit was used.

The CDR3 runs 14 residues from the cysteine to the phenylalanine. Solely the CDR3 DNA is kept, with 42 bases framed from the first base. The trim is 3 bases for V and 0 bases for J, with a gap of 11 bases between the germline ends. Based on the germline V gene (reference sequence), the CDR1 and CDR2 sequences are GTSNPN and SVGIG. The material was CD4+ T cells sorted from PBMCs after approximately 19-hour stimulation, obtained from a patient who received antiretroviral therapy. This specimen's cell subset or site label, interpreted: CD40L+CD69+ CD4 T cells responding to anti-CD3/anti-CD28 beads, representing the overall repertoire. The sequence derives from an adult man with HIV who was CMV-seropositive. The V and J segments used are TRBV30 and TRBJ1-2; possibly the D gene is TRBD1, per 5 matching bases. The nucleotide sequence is TGTGCCTGGAGGATGCAGGGTACTAACTATGGCTACACCTTC. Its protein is CAWRMQGTNYGYTF.